The 9 T cell receptor beta chains below were found in one sample sequenced in a study of patients and donors after allogeneic stem cell transplantation. In TCRdb, the RT-PCR reads were re-called with MiXCR into one record per CDR3 protein. The data hold about 25,000 distinct CDR3 sequences, with over 7% observed a single time. Material: blood, either unsorted or a sorted T cell fraction (not recorded which). Receptors originate from a human donor who was either an allogeneic HSCT recipient or a stem cell or donor lymphocyte infusion donor (not recorded which). It is not recorded whose cells these are; they may come from a transplant donor.

This clonotype was recorded at least ten times. The chain uses TRBV7-9 and TRBJ2-1; tentatively, D is TRBD2 (7 bases). This CDR3 contains 15 residues. The ends were cut back, 5 bases at V and 4 bases at J, with 15 bases in the middle. The germline V gene encodes CDR1 SEHNR and CDR2 FQNEAQ (reference sequence). Written as DNA, the CDR3 is TGTGCCAGCAGCCCACTTAAGGGGGGGTACAATGAGCAGTTCTTC. Translating it yields CASSPLKGGYNEQFF. Full variable domain (rest looked up from reference TRBV7-9 and TRBJ2-1): DTGVSQNPRHKITKRGQNVTFRCDPISEHNRLYWYRQTLGQGPEFLTYFQNEAQLEKSRLLSDRFSAERPKGSFSTLEIQRTEQGDSAMYLCASSPLKGGYNEQFFGPGTRLTVL.

V is TRBV20-1 and J is TRBJ1-4, with D tentatively TRBD1 (5 bases). The germline V gene has CDR1 DFQATT and CDR2 SNEGSKA (reference sequence). V dropped 5 bases and J dropped 5 bases, with 18 bases sitting between them. The CDR3 is 15 amino acids. The CDR3 DNA reads as TGCAGTGCTTCGGGGCTTAGCGGGGAGAATGAAAAACTGTTTTTT. Amino acid sequence: CSASGLSGENEKLFF.

There are many counts of this clonotype. The chain employs TRBV20-1 and TRBJ2-5; 9 bases line up with TRBD2. Trimming at V came to 3 bases and at J to 5 bases, leaving 7 bases not matched to a gene. The CDR3 runs to 14 residues. The germline V gene has CDR1 DFQATT and CDR2 SNEGSKA (reference sequence). In DNA, the CDR3 is TGCAGTGCTAGGGAAGCGGGGGGCCGTGAGACCCAGTACTTC. This translates into CSAREAGGRETQYF.

This clonotype came up a few times. The rearrangement joins TRBV9 to TRBJ2-2; maybe TRBD2 (6 bases). Trimming shortened V by 2 bases and J by 0 bases, and 11 bases separated the two germline ends. This CDR3 region has 16 residues. CDR1 and CDR2 from the germline V gene are SGDLS and YYNGEE. As DNA, the CDR3 is TGTGCCAGCAGCGTCAGAGGAGGGACGAACACCGGGGAGCTGTTTTTT. Translating gives CASSVRGGTNTGELFF.

This clonotype was seen at least ten times. The rearrangement uses TRBV28 and TRBJ1-5; D is unresolved. The V and J ends lost 3 bases and 6 bases respectively, with 12 bases between them. There are 14 residues in the CDR3. CDR1 is MDHEN and CDR2 is SYDVKM in the germline V gene. CDR3 residues: CASSFGRAIQPQHF. The CDR3 nucleotides are TGTGCCAGCAGTTTCGGGAGGGCTATTCAGCCCCAGCATTTT.

In this sample, this clonotype turned up a few times. The CDR3 DNA sequence: TGTGCCAGCAGCCCCCTCTCCTTCAGGGGTGGGAAAGCTTTCTTT. Amino acids: CASSPLSFRGGKAFF. This chain joins TRBV14 and TRBJ1-1; D may be TRBD1 (6 bases). CDR1 is SGHDN, CDR2 FVKESK, per germline. The V and J ends lost 4 bases and 9 bases respectively, with 21 bases between them. The CDR3 contains 15 residues.

This chain connects TRBV20-1 to TRBJ1-4, with 11 bases identical to TRBD1. This CDR3 is built from 14 residues. Trimming at V came to 1 base and at J to 6 bases, leaving 1 base not matched to a gene. CDR1 is DFQATT, CDR2 SNEGSKA, per germline (reference sequence). The DNA for the CDR3 is TGCAGTGCTAGAGGGGGACAGGGGGATGAAAAACTGTTTTTT. Its translation is CSARGGQGDEKLFF.

This clonotype was detected only a few times. The chain recombines TRBV9 with TRBJ1-1; D might be TRBD1 (5 bases). This CDR3 region has 14 residues. V was shortened by 0 bases and J by 5 bases, with 11 bases between the two germline ends. The germline V gene encodes CDR1 SGDLS and CDR2 YYNGEE. DNA of the CDR3: TGTGCCAGCAGCGTAGGTGGGGGGGGGACTGAAGCTTTCTTT. Protein product: CASSVGGGGTEAFF.

The chain recombines TRBV7-9 with TRBJ1-2; perhaps TRBD1 as D (5 bases). The V gene lost 4 bases and the J gene lost 8 bases, with 14 bases spanning the gap. The CDR3 is 13 amino acids. CDR1 and CDR2 from the germline V gene are SEHNR and FQNEAQ (reference sequence). CDR3 nucleotides: TGTGCCAGCAGCTATCGCCCAGGGTGGGGCTACACCTTC. Protein sequence: CASSYRPGWGYTF.